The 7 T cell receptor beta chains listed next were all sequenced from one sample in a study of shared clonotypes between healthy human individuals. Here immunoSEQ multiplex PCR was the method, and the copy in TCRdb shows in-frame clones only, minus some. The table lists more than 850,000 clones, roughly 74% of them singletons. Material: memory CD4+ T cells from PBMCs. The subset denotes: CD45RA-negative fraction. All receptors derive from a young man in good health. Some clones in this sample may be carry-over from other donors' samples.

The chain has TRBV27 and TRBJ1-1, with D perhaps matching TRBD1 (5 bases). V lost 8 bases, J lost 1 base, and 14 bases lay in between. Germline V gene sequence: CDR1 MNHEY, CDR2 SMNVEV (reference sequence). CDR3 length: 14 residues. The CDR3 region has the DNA TGTGCCAGCTCCCTGATCGGGGGGAACACTGAAGCTTTCTTT. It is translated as CASSLIGGNTEAFF.

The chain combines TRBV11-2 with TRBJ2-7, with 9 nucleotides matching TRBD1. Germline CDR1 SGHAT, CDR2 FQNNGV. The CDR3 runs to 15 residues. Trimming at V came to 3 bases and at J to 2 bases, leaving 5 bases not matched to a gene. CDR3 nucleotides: TGTGCCAGCAGCTTGGGGAACAGGGGGCCCTACGAGCAGTACTTC. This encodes CASSLGNRGPYEQYF.

CDR3 region: CASRTSLAGGGDTQYF. CDR3 DNA sequence: TGTGCCAGCAGAACTTCCCTAGCGGGAGGAGGAGATACGCAGTATTTT. The chain couples TRBV5-4 to TRBJ2-3; 11 bases are shared with TRBD2. The CDR3 extends over 16 amino acids. Germline V lookup: CDR1 SGHNT, CDR2 YYREEE (reference sequence). The V and J ends lost 5 bases and 5 bases, in that order; junction bases with no gene match: 10.

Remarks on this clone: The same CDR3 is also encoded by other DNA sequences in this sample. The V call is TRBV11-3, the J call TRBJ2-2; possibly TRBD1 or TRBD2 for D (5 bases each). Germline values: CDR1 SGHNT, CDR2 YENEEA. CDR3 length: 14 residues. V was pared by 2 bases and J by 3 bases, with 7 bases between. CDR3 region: CASSLRGDTGELFF. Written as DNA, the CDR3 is TGTGCCAGCAGCTTAAGGGGAGACACCGGGGAGCTGTTTTTT.

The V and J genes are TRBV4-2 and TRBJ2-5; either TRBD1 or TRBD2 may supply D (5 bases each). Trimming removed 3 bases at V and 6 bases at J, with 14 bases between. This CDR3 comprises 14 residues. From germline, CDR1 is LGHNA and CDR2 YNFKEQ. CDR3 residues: CASSHERGMQTQYF. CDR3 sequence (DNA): TGTGCCAGCAGCCATGAACGGGGCATGCAGACCCAGTACTTC.

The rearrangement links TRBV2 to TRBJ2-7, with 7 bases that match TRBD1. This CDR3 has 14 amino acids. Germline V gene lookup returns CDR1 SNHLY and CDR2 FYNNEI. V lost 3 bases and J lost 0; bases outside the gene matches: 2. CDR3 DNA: TGTGCCAGCAGTGAGGACAGGAGCTCCTACGAGCAGTACTTC. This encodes CASSEDRSSYEQYF.

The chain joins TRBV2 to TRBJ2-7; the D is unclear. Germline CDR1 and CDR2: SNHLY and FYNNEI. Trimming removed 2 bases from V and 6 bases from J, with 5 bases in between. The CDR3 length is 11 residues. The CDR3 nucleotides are TGTGCCAGCAGTGAATTTTCCGAGCAGTACTTC. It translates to CASSEFSEQYF.